These 29 T cell receptor beta chains were sequenced from one sample in a study of shared clonotypes between healthy human individuals. Here immunoSEQ multiplex PCR was the method, and the copy in TCRdb shows in-frame clones only, minus some. This table has hundreds of thousands of clones, under 80% appearing once. The sequenced sample consisted of memory CD4+ T cells sorted from blood. Indicated subset: CD45RA-negative fraction. These receptors all come from a woman aged 25 to 39 in good health.

The chain is built from TRBV27 and TRBJ2-3; 8 bases agree with TRBD2. The germline V gene has CDR1 MNHEY and CDR2 SMNVEV (reference sequence). Losses at the gene ends were 6 bases for V and 5 bases for J; bases not matched to a gene: 13. CDR3 length: 16 amino acids. CDR3 nucleotides: TGTGCCAGCAGCAGGGGTGTGTTAGCGGGAAGAGATACGCAGTATTTT. It encodes CASSRGVLAGRDTQYF.

In DNA, the CDR3 is TGTGCCAGCAGACGACAGGTTATGAACACTGAAGCTTTCTTT. Translation: CASRRQVMNTEAFF. The V and J genes are TRBV28 and TRBJ1-1; D possibly corresponds to TRBD1 (6 bases). The CDR3 has 14 amino acids. From germline, CDR1 is MDHEN and CDR2 SYDVKM. Trimming stripped 6 bases from V and 0 bases from J, with 11 bases between.

This clone was seen ten or more times. CDR3 coding DNA: TGCGCCAGCAGCTGGACTAGCGGGGGACAAATAGCCAAAAACATTCAGTACTTC. It translates to CASSWTSGGQIAKNIQYF. The chain uses TRBV5-1 and TRBJ2-4; 13 positions agree with TRBD2. The CDR3 sequence is 18 residues long. Germline lookup yields CDR1 SGHRS and CDR2 YFSETQ. The V gene end was trimmed by 3 bases and the J gene end by 0 bases; junction bases not matched to a gene: 6. Supplemented by reference TRBV5-1 and TRBJ2-4, the full variable domain reads KAGVTQTPRYLIKTRGQQVTLSCSPISGHRSVSWYQQTPGQGLQFLFEYFSETQRNKGNFPGRFSGRQFSNSRSEMNVSTLELGDSALYLCASSWTSGGQIAKNIQYFGAGTRLSVL.

V usage is TRBV9 and J usage is TRBJ2-3; 8 bases fit TRBD2. CDR3 length equals 17 residues. Looked up from germline, CDR1 is SGDLS and CDR2 is YYNGEE. The ends lost 0 bases at V and 2 bases at J; junction bases unmatched: 8. CDR3 sequence reads: CASSVGGNGRATDTQYF. CDR3 DNA sequence: TGTGCCAGCAGCGTAGGGGGGAACGGGAGGGCCACAGATACGCAGTATTTT.

This clone occurred once. The chain is built from TRBV28 and TRBJ1-3; 9 nucleotides match TRBD1. The CDR3 covers 18 residues. The germline gives CDR1 MDHEN, CDR2 SYDVKM. After removal of 6 bases from V and 4 bases from J, the junction contained 16 bases not matched to a gene. CDR3 DNA: TGTGCCAGCAGCCGAACCGGGACAGGGCTCCTCCGGGGAAACACCATATATTTT. It is translated as CASSRTGTGLLRGNTIYF.

In the case of this clone: Compared with germline, one end of the junction differs, possibly owing to a read error. The V and J genes are TRBV4-2 and TRBJ2-1; D unclear. Per the germline V gene, CDR1 is LGHNA and CDR2 is YNFKEQ. CDR3 length equals 13 residues. CDR3 amino acids: CASSEEGYNEQFF. CDR3 sequence (DNA): TGTGCCAGCAGCGAAGAAGGATACAATGAGCAGTTCTTC.

In this sample, this clone turned up once. This rearrangement joins TRBV30 to TRBJ2-7; TRBD2 might be the D (5 bases). The CDR3 sequence is 12 residues long. V lost 5 bases and J 2 bases, leaving 10 bases between the germline ends. Germline CDR1 reads GTSNPN; CDR2 reads SVGIG (reference sequence). The CDR3 nucleotides read TGTGCCTGGGGCGGACTTGCCTACGAGCAGTACTTC. Its translation: CAWGGLAYEQYF.

The J gene is TRBJ2-7, the V gene TRBV11-1; 14 bases map to TRBD2. CDR1 and CDR2 (germline): SGHAT, FQDESV (reference sequence). There are 18 residues in the CDR3. Unmatched junction bases numbered 9, after V lost 5 bases and J lost 0 bases. The CDR3 is CASSRTSGRPGGSYEQYF. In DNA form, the CDR3 reads TGTGCCAGCAGCCGGACTAGCGGGAGGCCTGGCGGCTCCTACGAGCAGTACTTC.

This clone was seen more than once but under ten times. In DNA, the CDR3 is TGTGCCAGCACCTCCCGGGAGGGATTGGTGGTCCCTAGGGCCAAAAACATTCAGTACTTC. Encoded protein: CASTSREGLVVPRAKNIQYF. The chain links TRBV6-7 to TRBJ2-4; 8 bases line up with TRBD2. TRBV6-7 is given ORF status, its function remaining uncertain. V shed 7 bases and J 1 base; nucleotides not matched to a gene: 21. The CDR3 totals 20 residues.

A few counts support this clone. The rearrangement joins TRBV19 to TRBJ1-1; D perhaps matches TRBD1 (6 bases). This CDR3 is 15 amino acids long. Germline V gene lookup returns CDR1 LNHDA and CDR2 SQIVND (reference sequence). Trimming took off 5 bases at V and 4 bases at J, with 17 bases between the two ends. The CDR3 nucleotides are TGTGCCAGTAGTCCTATACAGGGTGCGGGCACTGAAGCTTTCTTT. This sequence encodes CASSPIQGAGTEAFF.

The gene calls are TRBV6-1 and TRBJ2-5; D is uncertain. Deletions cut 8 bases from V and 1 base from J, with 17 bases between. CDR3 length: 15 amino acids. Germline lookup yields CDR1 MNHNS and CDR2 SASEGT. The CDR3, as DNA: TGTGCCAGCGACCGTGCACACCTTCTCCAAGAGACCCAGTACTTC. This translates into CASDRAHLLQETQYF.

The chain is built from TRBV28 and TRBJ2-3; 9 nucleotides line up with TRBD2. Germline CDR1 MDHEN, CDR2 SYDVKM. The CDR3 has 14 amino acids. V shed 7 bases, J shed 2 bases, and the junction held 4 bases outside the gene matches. The DNA of the CDR3 is TGTGCCAGCACGAGCGGGAGGCTCACAGATACGCAGTATTTT. Translated: CASTSGRLTDTQYF.

This clone was seen only once. The chain uses TRBV6-6 and TRBJ2-7; 9 bases match TRBD1. J lost 9 bases, V lost 2 bases, and 5 bases had no gene match. Germline V CDR1 and CDR2: MNHNY, SVGAGI (reference sequence). The CDR3 sequence is 13 residues long. CDR3 sequence: CASSYRTGVLQYF. CDR3 sequence (DNA): TGTGCCAGCAGTTACCGGACAGGGGTTTTGCAGTACTTC.

The rearrangement links TRBV18 to TRBJ2-1; 11 bases fit TRBD2. The length of the CDR3 is 15 residues. V shed 3 bases and J 7 bases; nucleotides not matched to a gene: 5. The germline gives CDR1 KGHSH, CDR2 LQKENI. In DNA form, the CDR3 reads TGTGCCAGCTCACCGACTAGCGGGATACTAAATGAGCAGTTCTTC. It translates to CASSPTSGILNEQFF. The whole variable domain, filled in from reference TRBV18 and TRBJ2-1, reads NAGVMQNPRHLVRRRGQEARLRCSPMKGHSHVYWYRQLPEEGLKFMVYLQKENIIDESGMPKERFSAEFPKEGPSILRIQQVVRGDSAAYFCASSPTSGILNEQFFGPGTRLTVL.

This sequence joins TRBV6-4 and TRBJ2-7; 9 nucleotides match TRBD1. There are 15 residues in the CDR3. J was trimmed by 4 bases and V by 5 bases; bases with no gene match: 9. Germline-derived CDR1 and CDR2 are MRHNA and SNTAGT. The CDR3 DNA follows: TGTGCCAGCAGTCAGGGAACAGGGGGCGTTTACGAGCAGTACTTC. Translation gives CASSQGTGGVYEQYF.

About this clone itself: The identical CDR3 is also encoded by other nucleotide sequences in the sample. This chain joins TRBV19 and TRBJ2-7, with D possibly being TRBD2 (5 bases). This CDR3 spans 15 amino acids. Between the trimmed V and J ends, which lost 6 bases and 0 bases, there was a span of 15 bases. Germline values: CDR1 LNHDA, CDR2 SQIVND (reference sequence). The chain's CDR3 is CASSIVLGSSYEQYF. The CDR3 DNA reads as TGTGCCAGTAGCATTGTGCTGGGGAGCTCCTACGAGCAGTACTTC. Using reference TRBV19 and TRBJ2-7 for the parts outside the CDR3, the full variable domain is DGGITQSPKYLFRKEGQNVTLSCEQNLNHDAMYWYRQDPGQGLRLIYYSQIVNDFQKGDIAEGYSVSREKKESFPLTVTSAQKNPTAFYLCASSIVLGSSYEQYFGPGTRLTVT.

The chain recombines TRBV19 with TRBJ2-5; 9 bases agree with TRBD2. V shed 4 bases, J shed 4 bases, and the junction held 4 bases outside the gene matches. The CDR3 is 14 amino acids. The germline V gene has CDR1 LNHDA and CDR2 SQIVND (reference sequence). As DNA, the CDR3 is TGTGCCAGTAGTAAGCTAGCGGGAAGAGAGACCCAGTACTTC. This gives the protein CASSKLAGRETQYF.

The genes are TRBV30 and TRBJ2-1, with D perhaps TRBD1 or TRBD2 (5 bases each). The germline CDR1 and CDR2 sequences are GTSNPN and SVGIG (reference sequence). V was cut by 3 bases and J by 6 bases, with 15 bases left in between. The CDR3 length is 14 residues. The CDR3 coding sequence is TGTGCCTGGAGACAGGAGGATTACGCCAATGAGCAGTTCTTC. Translated: CAWRQEDYANEQFF.

Worth noting for this clone: This sample includes further DNA sequences coding for the same CDR3. The rearrangement links TRBV29-1 to TRBJ2-3; 13 positions match TRBD2. Germline V gene lookup returns CDR1 SQVTM and CDR2 ANQGSEA. This CDR3 has 15 residues. V was pared by 6 bases and J by 0 bases, with 3 bases of the junction left unmatched. The CDR3 DNA reads as TGCAGCGTAGGGACTAGCGGGGCTAGCACAGATACGCAGTATTTT. As protein: CSVGTSGASTDTQYF.

CDR3 loop: CASEREMIQYF. DNA of the CDR3: TGTGCCAGCGAGCGGGAAATGATTCAGTACTTC. The chain recombines TRBV28 with TRBJ2-4; 7 bases line up with TRBD2. Losses at the gene ends were 8 bases for V and 10 bases for J; bases not matched to a gene: 5. The CDR3 loop spans 11 amino acids. Germline CDR1 MDHEN, CDR2 SYDVKM.

V usage is TRBV19 and J usage is TRBJ2-7; D gene uncertain. The germline gives CDR1 LNHDA, CDR2 SQIVND (reference sequence). This CDR3 spans 11 amino acids. Trimming took off 9 bases at V and 2 bases at J, with 8 bases between the two ends. The CDR3 nucleotides read TGTGCCAGCGCGTCACCCTACGAGCAGTACTTC. Encoded protein: CASASPYEQYF.

The gene calls are TRBV11-2 and TRBJ2-3; D possibly corresponds to TRBD2 (6 bases). V was pared by 5 bases and J by 1 base, with 13 bases between. Germline V lookup: CDR1 SGHAT, CDR2 FQNNGV. The CDR3 extends over 15 amino acids. CDR3 nucleotide sequence: TGTGCCAGCAGCAAGGGACTTATTGGCACAGATACGCAGTATTTT. Its translation: CASSKGLIGTDTQYF.

The chain links TRBV23-1 to TRBJ2-7; D is unresolved. TRBV23-1 is treated as an ORF (open reading frame) with a function not yet certain. The CDR3 spans 13 residues. V was cut by 2 bases and J by 3 bases, with 8 bases left in between. The CDR3 DNA is TGCGCCAGCAGTCAAAGGCAGGACTACGAGCAGTACTTC. This encodes CASSQRQDYEQYF.

The table lists this clone with a few counts. V is TRBV2 and J is TRBJ1-5; TRBD1 matches at 8 bases. This CDR3 is 14 amino acids long. Germline V gene lookup returns CDR1 SNHLY and CDR2 FYNNEI. V lost 6 bases to trimming and J lost 9 bases; unmatched junction nucleotides: 10. The CDR3 nucleotides are TGTGCCAGCAGGCCCTCAGGGGGCAGCCGGCCCCAGCATTTT. Translation: CASRPSGGSRPQHF.

The chain uses TRBV30 and TRBJ2-2; 8 bases line up with TRBD1. Germline CDR1 GTSNPN, CDR2 SVGIG (reference sequence). This CDR3 region has 14 residues. The CDR3 region has the DNA TGTGCTTGGGGCAGGGGGCGTAACACCGGGGAGCTGTTTTTT. This sequence encodes CAWGRGRNTGELFF. Using reference TRBV30 and TRBJ2-2 for the parts outside the CDR3, the full variable domain is SQTIHQWPATLVQPVGSPLSLECTVEGTSNPNLYWYRQAAGRGLQLLFYSVGIGQISSEVPQNLSASRPQDRQFILSSKKLLLSDSGFYLCAWGRGRNTGELFFGEGSRLTVL.

This clone is a singleton in its sample. The chain combines TRBV27 with TRBJ2-5, with 11 nucleotides matching TRBD2. The V and J ends lost 8 bases and 5 bases, in that order; junction bases with no gene match: 7. Looked up from germline, CDR1 is MNHEY and CDR2 is SMNVEV (reference sequence). The CDR3 consists of 14 residues. The CDR3 loop reads CASLTSGRYETQYF. In nucleotides, the CDR3 is TGTGCCAGCCTAACTAGCGGGAGATATGAGACCCAGTACTTC.

This sequence joins TRBV19 and TRBJ2-2; D possibly uses TRBD1 or TRBD2 (6 bases each). The length of the CDR3 is 22 residues. Between the trimmed V and J ends, which lost 9 bases and 0 bases, there was a span of 35 bases. Germline CDR1 is LNHDA and CDR2 is SQIVND (reference sequence). The CDR3 DNA reads TGTGCCAGCACTCGAAAGGGGGGATCTGCAGGTCCGAAAATAACGAACACCGGGGAGCTGTTTTTT. It translates to CASTRKGGSAGPKITNTGELFF. The full variable domain, with the rest looked up from reference TRBV19 and TRBJ2-2, is DGGITQSPKYLFRKEGQNVTLSCEQNLNHDAMYWYRQDPGQGLRLIYYSQIVNDFQKGDIAEGYSVSREKKESFPLTVTSAQKNPTAFYLCASTRKGGSAGPKITNTGELFFGEGSRLTVL.

The chain is built from TRBV4-1 and TRBJ2-7; TRBD2 matches 8 bases. Trimming at V came to 4 bases and at J to 2 bases, leaving 10 bases not matched to a gene. CDR1 and CDR2 (germline): MGHRA, YSYEKL. The length of the CDR3 is 16 residues. The CDR3 sequence is CASSLGGTSGTYEQYF. The CDR3 DNA sequence: TGCGCCAGCAGCCTGGGGGGAACTAGCGGTACCTACGAGCAGTACTTC.

This chain links TRBV5-1 with TRBJ2-1; D is possibly TRBD2 (5 bases). CDR1 SGHRS and CDR2 YFSETQ come from the germline V gene. V was cut by 1 base and J by 5 bases, with 10 bases left in between. The CDR3 contains 14 residues. CDR3 residues: CASSLFPRDNEQFF. The CDR3 coding sequence is TGCGCCAGCAGCTTGTTTCCGCGGGACAATGAGCAGTTCTTC.